This TCR beta chain was recovered during a study of metastatic and nonmetastatic thyroid tumors. TCRdb recomputed clones from the PCR reads via MiXCR. The sample has 45,000 to 60,000 clones, under 20% seen once; the top ten hold 3%. The CDR3 runs 16 residues. Germline CDR1 is MNHNS and CDR2 is SASEGT. V lost 5 bases, J lost 2 bases, and 5 bases stayed unmatched. None of the patients had undergone any treatment ahead of thyroid surgery. Material: blood. The clonotype comes from a female donor with papillary thyroid cancer or a benign thyroid nodule (not recorded which). Some clones in this sample may be carry-over from other donors' samples. The chain combines TRBV6-1 with TRBJ2-6, with 8 bases aligning to TRBD1. CDR3 DNA: TGTGCCAGCAGTAAGGACAGGGAGGCTGGGGCCAACGTCCTGACTTTC. Translation gives CASSKDREAGANVLTF.